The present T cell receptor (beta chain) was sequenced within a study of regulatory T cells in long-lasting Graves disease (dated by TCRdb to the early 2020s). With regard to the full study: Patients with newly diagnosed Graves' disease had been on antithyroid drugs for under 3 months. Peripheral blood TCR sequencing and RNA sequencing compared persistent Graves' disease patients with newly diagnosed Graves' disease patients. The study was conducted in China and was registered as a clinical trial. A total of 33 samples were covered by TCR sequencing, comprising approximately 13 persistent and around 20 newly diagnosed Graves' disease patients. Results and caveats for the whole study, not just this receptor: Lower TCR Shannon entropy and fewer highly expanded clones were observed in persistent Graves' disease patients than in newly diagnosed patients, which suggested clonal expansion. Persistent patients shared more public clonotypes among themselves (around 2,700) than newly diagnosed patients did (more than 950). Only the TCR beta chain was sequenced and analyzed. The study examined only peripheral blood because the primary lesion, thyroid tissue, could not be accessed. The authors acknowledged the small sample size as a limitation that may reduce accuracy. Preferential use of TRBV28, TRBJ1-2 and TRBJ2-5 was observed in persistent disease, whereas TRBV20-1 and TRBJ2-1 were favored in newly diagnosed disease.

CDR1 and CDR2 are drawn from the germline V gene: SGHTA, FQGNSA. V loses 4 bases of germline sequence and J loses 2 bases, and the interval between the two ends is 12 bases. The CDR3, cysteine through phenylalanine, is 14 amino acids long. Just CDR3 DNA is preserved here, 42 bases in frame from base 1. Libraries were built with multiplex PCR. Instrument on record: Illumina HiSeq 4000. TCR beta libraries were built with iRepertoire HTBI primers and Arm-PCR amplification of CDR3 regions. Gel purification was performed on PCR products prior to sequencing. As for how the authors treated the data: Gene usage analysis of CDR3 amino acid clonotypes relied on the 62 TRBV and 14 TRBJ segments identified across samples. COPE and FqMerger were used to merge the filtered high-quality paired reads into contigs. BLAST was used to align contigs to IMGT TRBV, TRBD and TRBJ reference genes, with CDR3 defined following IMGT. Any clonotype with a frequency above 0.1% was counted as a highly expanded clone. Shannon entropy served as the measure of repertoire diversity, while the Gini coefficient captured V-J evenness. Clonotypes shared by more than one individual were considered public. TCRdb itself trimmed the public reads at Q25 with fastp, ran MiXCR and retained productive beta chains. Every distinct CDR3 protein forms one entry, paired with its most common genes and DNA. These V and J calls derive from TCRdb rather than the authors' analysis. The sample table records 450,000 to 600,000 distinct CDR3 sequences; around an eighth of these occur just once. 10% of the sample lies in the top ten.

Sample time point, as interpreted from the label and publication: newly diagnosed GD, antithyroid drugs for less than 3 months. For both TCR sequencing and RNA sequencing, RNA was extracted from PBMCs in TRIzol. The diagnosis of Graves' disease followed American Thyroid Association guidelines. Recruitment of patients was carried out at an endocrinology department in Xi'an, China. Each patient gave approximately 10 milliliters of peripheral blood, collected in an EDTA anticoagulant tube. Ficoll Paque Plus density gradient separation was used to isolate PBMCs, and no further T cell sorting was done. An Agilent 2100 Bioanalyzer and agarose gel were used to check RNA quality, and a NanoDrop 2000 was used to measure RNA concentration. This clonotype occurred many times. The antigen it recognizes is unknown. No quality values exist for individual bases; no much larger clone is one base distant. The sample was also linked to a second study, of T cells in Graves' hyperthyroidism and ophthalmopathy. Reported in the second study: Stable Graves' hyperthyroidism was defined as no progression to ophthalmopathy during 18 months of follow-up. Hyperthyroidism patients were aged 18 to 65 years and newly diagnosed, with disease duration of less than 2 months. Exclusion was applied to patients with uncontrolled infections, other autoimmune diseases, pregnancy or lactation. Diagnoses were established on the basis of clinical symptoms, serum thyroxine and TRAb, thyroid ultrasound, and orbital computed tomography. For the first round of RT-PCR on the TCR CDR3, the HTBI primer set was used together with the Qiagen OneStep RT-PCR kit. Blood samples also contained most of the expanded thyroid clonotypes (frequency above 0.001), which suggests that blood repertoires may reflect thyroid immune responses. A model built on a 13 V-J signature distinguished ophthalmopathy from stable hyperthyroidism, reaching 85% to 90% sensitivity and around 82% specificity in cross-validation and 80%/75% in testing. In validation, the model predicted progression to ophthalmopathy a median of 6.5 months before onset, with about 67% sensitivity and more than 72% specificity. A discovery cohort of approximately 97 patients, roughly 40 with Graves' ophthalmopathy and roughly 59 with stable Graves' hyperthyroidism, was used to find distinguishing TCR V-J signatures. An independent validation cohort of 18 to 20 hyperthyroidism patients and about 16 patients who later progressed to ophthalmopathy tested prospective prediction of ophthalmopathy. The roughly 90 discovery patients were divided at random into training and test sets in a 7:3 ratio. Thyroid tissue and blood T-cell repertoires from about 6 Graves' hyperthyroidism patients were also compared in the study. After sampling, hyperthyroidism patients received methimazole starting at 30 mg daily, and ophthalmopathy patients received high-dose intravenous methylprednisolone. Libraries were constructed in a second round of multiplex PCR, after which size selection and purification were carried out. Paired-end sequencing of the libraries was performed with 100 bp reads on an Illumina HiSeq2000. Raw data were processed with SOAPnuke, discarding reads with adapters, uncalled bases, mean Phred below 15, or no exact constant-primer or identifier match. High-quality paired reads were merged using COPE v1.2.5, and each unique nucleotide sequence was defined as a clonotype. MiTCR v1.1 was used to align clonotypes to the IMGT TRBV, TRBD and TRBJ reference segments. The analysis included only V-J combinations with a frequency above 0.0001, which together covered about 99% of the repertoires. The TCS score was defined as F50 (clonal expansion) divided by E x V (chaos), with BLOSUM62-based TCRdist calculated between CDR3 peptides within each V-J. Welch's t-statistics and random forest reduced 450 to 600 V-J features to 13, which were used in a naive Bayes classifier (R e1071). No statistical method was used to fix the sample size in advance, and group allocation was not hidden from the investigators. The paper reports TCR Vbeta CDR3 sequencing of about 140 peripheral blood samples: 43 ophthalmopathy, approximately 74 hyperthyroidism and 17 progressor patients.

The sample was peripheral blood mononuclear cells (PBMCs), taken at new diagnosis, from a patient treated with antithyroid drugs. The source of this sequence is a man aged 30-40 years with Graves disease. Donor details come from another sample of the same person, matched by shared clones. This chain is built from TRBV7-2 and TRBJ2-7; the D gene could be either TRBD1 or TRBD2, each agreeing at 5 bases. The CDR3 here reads CASSSGPRPYEQYF. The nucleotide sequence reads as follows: TGTGCCAGCAGCTCGGGACCTCGCCCCTACGAGCAGTACTTC. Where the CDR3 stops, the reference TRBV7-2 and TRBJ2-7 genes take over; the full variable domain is GAGVSQSPSNKVTEKGKDVELRCDPISGHTALYWYRQSLGQGLEFLIYFQGNSAPDKSGLPSDRFSAERTGGSVSTLTIQRTQQEDSAVYLCASSSGPRPYEQYFGPGTRLTVT.